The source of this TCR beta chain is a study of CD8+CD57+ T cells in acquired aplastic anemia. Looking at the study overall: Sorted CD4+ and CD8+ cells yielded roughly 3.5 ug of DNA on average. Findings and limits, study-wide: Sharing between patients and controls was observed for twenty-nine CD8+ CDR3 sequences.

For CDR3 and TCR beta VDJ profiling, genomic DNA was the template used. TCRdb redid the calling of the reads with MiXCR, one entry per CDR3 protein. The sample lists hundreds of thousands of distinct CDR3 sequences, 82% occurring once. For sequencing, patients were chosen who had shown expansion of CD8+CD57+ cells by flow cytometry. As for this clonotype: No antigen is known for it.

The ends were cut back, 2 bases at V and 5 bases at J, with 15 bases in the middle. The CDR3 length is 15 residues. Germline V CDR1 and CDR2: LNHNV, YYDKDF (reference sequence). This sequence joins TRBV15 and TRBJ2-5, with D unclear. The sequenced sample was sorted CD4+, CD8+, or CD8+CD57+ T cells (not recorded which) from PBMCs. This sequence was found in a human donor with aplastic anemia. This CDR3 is CATSRRFSYRETQYF. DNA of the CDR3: TGTGCCACCAGCAGACGATTTAGCTATCGCGAGACCCAGTACTTC.